The source of this TCR beta chain is a study of T cells expressing NK-cell markers. Study-level background: All TCR beta repertoires analysed originated from sorted CD3+CD56+NKG2C+, CD3+CD56+NKG2C- and CD3+CD56-NKG2C+ T cells.

TCRdb reprocessed the 5' RACE reads, keeping one entry per CDR3 protein, no DNA. This repertoire includes 160,000 or so distinct CDR3 sequences. Germline V gene data show CDR1 as MNHNS and CDR2 as SASEGT. The CDR3 consists of 17 residues. The chain carries TRBV6-1 and TRBJ2-5; TCRdb indicates TRBD2, and absent DNA this call remains unverified. The sample was blood T cells: a sorted CD56 or NKG2C T cell subset, CD4+ or CD8+ T cells, or bulk PBMC T cells (not recorded which). This TCR came from a woman between 18 and 70 years old in good health. CDR3 sequence reads: CASGPSGSREYQETQYF.